This is a list of T cell receptor beta chains from one sample in a study of tumor T cells in aggressive B-cell lymphoma. This table comes from immunoSEQ multiplex PCR, and its TCRdb copy is limited to in-frame clones, with some not included. This table has about 3,600 clones, roughly 89% appearing once. Sequencing was performed on tumor tissue. Receptor source: an adult with diffuse large B cell lymphoma. Each CDR3 is given with its conserved first and last residue. D genes are given only for firm matches. The listing skips clone size in some rows; elsewhere it reads once, few, many or a size class.

NA TRBJ1-2 NA TRBV29-1 TGCAGCGCTAGACCTCCAGGGGACTATGGCTACACCTTC CSARPPGDYGYTF
NA TRBJ2-2 NA TRBV9 TGTGCCAGCAGAACCCCAGGGGGGACCGGGGAGCTGTTTTTT CASRTPGGTGELFF
NA TRBJ2-7 NA TRBV5-1 TGCGCCAGCAGCTTGGAGGGGCGTCCCTCCTACGAGCAGTACTTC CASSLEGRPSYEQYF
NA TRBJ1-4 TRBD1 TRBV7-9 TGTACCAGCAGCTTAGAAATACAGGGGGAAAAACTGTTTTTT CTSSLEIQGEKLFF
NA TRBJ2-7 TRBD1 TRBV4-1 TGCGCCAGCAGCCAAGATGGGACAGGGACCTACGAGCAGTACTTC CASSQDGTGTYEQYF
NA TRBJ2-3 NA TRBV28 TGTGCCAGCAGCCAACCAGCGGAGGGCCAACCAGATACGCAGTATTTT CASSQPAEGQPDTQYF
NA TRBJ2-1 NA TRBV27 TGTGCCAGCAGTTTGGGGGCGCGGGTTAATGAGCAGTTCTTC CASSLGARVNEQFF
NA TRBJ1-2 NA TRBV10-3 TGTGCCATCAGTGAAGGCACAGGGTACGGCTACACCTTC CAISEGTGYGYTF
NA TRBJ2-2 TRBD1 TRBV9 TGTGCCAGCAGCCTTCCGCAGGGGGCCGGGGAGCTGTTTTTT CASSLPQGAGELFF
NA TRBJ1-5 NA TRBV27 TGTGCCAGCAGTTTATCGGCCAGTGGGGGGTATCAGCCCCAGCATTTT CASSLSASGGYQPQHF
NA TRBJ2-5 NA TRBV11-1 TGTGCCAGCAGCACACGAGCCGGGACTCGAGAGACCCAGTACTTC CASSTRAGTRETQYF
NA TRBJ1-1 NA TRBV18 TGTGCCAGCTCACAGATTGGACAGTCTAACACTGAAGCTTTCTTT CASSQIGQSNTEAFF
NA TRBJ2-3 NA TRBV18 TGTGCCAGCTCACCACCACGGGACATCGATACGCAGTATTTT CASSPPRDIDTQYF
NA TRBJ2-1 TRBD2 TRBV4-2 TGTGCCAGCAGCCGACGAACCCCTAGCGGGGGGGTAGGATCAACAAGTGAGCAGTTCTTC CASSRRTPSGGVGSTSEQFF
NA TRBJ1-6 NA TRBV6-1 TGTGCCAGCAGTGAATCTATCGAAGGGTTGACAGCTCTTAATTCACCCCTCCACTTT CASSESIEGLTALNSPLHF
NA TRBJ2-1 TRBD1 TRBV29-1 TGCAGCGCCTCTACAGGGGTCCCCTACAATGAGCAGTTCTTC CSASTGVPYNEQFF
NA TRBJ1-5 NA TRBV4-3 TGCGCCAGCAGCCAAGATGGAGGCTTGGGAGAGCAGATTTTT CASSQDGGLGEQIF
NA TRBJ2-3 TRBD1 TRBV5-1 TGCGCCAGCAGCTTAATGACAGGGGGCGGTAGCACAGATACGCAGTATTTT CASSLMTGGGSTDTQYF
once TRBJ1-1 TRBD1 TRBV7-3 TGTGCCAGCAGCGTCGGACAGGGGAGGAAAGCTTTCTTT CASSVGQGRKAFF
NA TRBJ1-6 NA TRBV19 TGTGCCAGTAGTATAGTTGTGCGGGGTTCACCCCTCCACTTT CASSIVVRGSPLHF
NA TRBJ1-1 NA TRBV7-9 TGTGCCAGCAGCTTAGCGTCAGGGGCGTTGGGAGCTTTCTTT CASSLASGALGAFF
NA TRBJ1-1 NA TRBV18 TGTGCCAGCTCACCCGAATGGCCCTCTAACACTGAAGCTTTCTTT CASSPEWPSNTEAFF
few TRBJ2-7 NA TRBV30 TGTGCCTGGAGTGGGAGGGACAGCTCCTACGAGCAGTACTTC CAWSGRDSSYEQYF
NA TRBJ1-5 TRBD1 TRBV2 TGTGCCAGCAGTTGGACAGGGACGGATCAGCCCCAGCATTTT CASSWTGTDQPQHF
few TRBJ2-7 TRBD2 TRBV29-1 TGCAGCGTTGAGACCCACAGCGGGGACCCCTACGAGCAGTACTTC CSVETHSGDPYEQYF
NA TRBJ2-1 TRBD2 TRBV5-6 TGTGCCAGCAGCTTACTAGCGGGGGGGTCGAGCTCCTACAATGAGCAGTTCTTC CASSLLAGGSSSYNEQFF
NA TRBJ1-5 NA TRBV7-8 TGTGCCAGCAGCCCGGACGGGAATAGCAATCAGCCCCAGCATTTT CASSPDGNSNQPQHF
NA TRBJ2-1 NA TRBV9 TGTGCCAGCAGCGTAGCGGGCTCCCCAGGGAATGAGCAGTTCTTC CASSVAGSPGNEQFF
NA TRBJ1-2 NA TRBV7-3 TGTGCCAGCAGCTTATTGAGTGGCTACACCTTC CASSLLSGYTF
NA TRBJ1-1 NA TRBV5-1 TGCGCCAGCAGCTTGGTCCCAGGTTCGACCGAAGCTTTCTTT CASSLVPGSTEAFF
NA TRBJ2-3 TRBD2 TRBV4-3 TGCGCCAGCAGCCAAGATACCTGGGGGGGAGATACGCAGTATTTT CASSQDTWGGDTQYF
NA TRBJ1-2 TRBD1 TRBV28 TGTGCCAGCAGTGCAACGGGACAGGGAGGTGACTACACCTTC CASSATGQGGDYTF
once TRBJ2-1 TRBD2 TRBV2 TGTGCCAGCAGTGTCTTCGGAGCGGGGGCGGGTAATGAGCAGTTCTTC CASSVFGAGAGNEQFF
NA TRBJ1-4 NA TRBV6-5 TGTGCCAGCAAAAAAGGTTGGGGGGGGCATGAAAAACTGTTTTTT CASKKGWGGHEKLFF
NA TRBJ1-2 TRBD1 TRBV4-3 TGCGCCAGCAGCCGCGGACAGGGAGACTATGGCTACACCTTC CASSRGQGDYGYTF
NA TRBJ1-6 NA TRBV6-5 TGTGCCAGCAGTTCCCTACCCCAAAACCAATCACCCCTCCACTTT CASSSLPQNQSPLHF
NA TRBJ2-1 NA TRBV6-4 TGTGCCAGCAGTGACTTTAACAATGAGCAGTTCTTC CASSDFNNEQFF
once TRBJ1-2 NA TRBV7-3 TGTGCCAGCAGCCCTCCCGGGGATGCTAGGGGCTACACCTTC CASSPPGDARGYTF
few TRBJ2-3 NA TRBV13 TGTGCCAGCAGCTTAAGCGGTAGCACAGATACGCAGTATTTT CASSLSGSTDTQYF